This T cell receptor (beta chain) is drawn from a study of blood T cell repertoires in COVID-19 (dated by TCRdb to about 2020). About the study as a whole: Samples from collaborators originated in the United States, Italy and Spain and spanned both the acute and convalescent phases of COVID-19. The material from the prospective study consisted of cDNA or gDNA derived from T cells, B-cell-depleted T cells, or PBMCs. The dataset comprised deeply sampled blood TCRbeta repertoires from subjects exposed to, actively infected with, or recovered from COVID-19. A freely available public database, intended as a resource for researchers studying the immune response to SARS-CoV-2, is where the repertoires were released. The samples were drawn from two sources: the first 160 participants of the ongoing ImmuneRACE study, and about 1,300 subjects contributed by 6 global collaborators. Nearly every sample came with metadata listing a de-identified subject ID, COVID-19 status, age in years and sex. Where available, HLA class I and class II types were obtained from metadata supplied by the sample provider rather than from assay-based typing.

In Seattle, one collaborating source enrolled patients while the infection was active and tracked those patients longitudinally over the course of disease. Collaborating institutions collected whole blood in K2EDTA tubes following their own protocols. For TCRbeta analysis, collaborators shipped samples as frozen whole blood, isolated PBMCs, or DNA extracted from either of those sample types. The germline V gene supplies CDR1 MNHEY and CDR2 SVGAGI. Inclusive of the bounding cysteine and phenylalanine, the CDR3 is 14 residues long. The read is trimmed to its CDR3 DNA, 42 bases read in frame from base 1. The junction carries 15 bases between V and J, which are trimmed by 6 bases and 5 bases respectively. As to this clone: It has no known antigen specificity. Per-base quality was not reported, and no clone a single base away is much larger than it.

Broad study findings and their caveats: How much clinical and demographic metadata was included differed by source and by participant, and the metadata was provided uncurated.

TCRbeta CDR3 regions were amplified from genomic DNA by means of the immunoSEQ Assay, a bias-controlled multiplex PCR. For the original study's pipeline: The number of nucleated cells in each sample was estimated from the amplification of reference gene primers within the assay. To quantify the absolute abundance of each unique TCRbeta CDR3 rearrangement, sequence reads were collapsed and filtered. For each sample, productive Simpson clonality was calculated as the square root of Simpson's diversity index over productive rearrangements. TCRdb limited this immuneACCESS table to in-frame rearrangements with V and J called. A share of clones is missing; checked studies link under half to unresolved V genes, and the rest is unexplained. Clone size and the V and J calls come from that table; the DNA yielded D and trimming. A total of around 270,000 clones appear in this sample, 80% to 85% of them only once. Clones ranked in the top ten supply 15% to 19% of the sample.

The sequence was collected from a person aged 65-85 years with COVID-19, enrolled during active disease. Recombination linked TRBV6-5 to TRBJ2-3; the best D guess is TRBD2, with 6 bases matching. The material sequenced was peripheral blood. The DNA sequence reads TGTGCCAGCAGACATGGGGGGAGGAAAGATACGCAGTATTTT. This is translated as CASRHGGRKDTQYF.